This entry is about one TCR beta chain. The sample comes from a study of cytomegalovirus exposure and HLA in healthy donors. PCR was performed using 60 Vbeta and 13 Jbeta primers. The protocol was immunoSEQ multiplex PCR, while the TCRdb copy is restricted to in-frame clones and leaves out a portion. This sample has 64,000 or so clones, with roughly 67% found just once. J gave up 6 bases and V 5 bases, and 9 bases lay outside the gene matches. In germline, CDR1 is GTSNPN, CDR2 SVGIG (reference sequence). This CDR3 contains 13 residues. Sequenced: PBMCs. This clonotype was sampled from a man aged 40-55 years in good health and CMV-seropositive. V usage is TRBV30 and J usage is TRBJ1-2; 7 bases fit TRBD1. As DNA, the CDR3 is TGTGCCTGGGTACACAGGGGTTTGAATGGCTACACCTTC. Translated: CAWVHRGLNGYTF.